Shown below are 20 T cell receptor beta chains from a single sample sequenced in a study of T cell clonotyping in hematopoietic cell transplantation. This table comes from immunoSEQ multiplex PCR, and its TCRdb copy is limited to in-frame clones, with some not included. The table shows approximately 44,000 clones, with about four fifths occurring only once. Time point here: recipient sample about 28 days before transplant, after cytoreduction. The source was peripheral blood mononuclear cells, collected before stem cell transplant. Receptors originate from a man between 60 and 75 years old with myelodysplastic syndrome. Some clones in this sample may be carry-over from other donors' samples.

This clone was seen more than once but under ten times. Because the CDR3 is missing its conserved closing phenylalanine or tryptophan, this is likely a read error. The limits of the CDR3 on the DNA are not certain, so only TCRdb's listed CDR3 is given. This chain links TRBV10-1 with TRBJ1-1. Germline V lookup: CDR1 WNHNN, CDR2 SYGVQD (reference sequence). The CDR3 sequence runs 8 residues, both termini included. Here the CDR3 reads CASSVKVE.

This chain links TRBV10-3 with TRBJ1-1; 7 nucleotides agree with TRBD1. Germline V gene sequence: CDR1 ENHRY, CDR2 SYGVKD. J gave up 1 base and V 2 bases, and 4 bases lay outside the gene matches. There are 15 residues in the CDR3. The CDR3 nucleotides are TGTGCCATCAGTGAGAGACAGGGTAGGAACACTGAAGCTTTCTTT. Protein sequence: CAISERQGRNTEAFF.

The rearrangement uses TRBV10-3 and TRBJ2-7; D might be TRBD1 (6 bases). The germline V gene has CDR1 ENHRY and CDR2 SYGVKD. V was clipped by 0 bases and J by 2 bases, with 14 bases between them. CDR3 length: 16 residues. The CDR3 is CAISESAGVTPYEQYF. CDR3 nucleotide sequence: TGTGCCATCAGTGAGTCGGCAGGGGTAACCCCCTACGAGCAGTACTTC.

The genes are TRBV7-2 and TRBJ2-3; the D gene could be TRBD1 or TRBD2 (6 bases each). The CDR3 consists of 15 residues. Trimming took off 1 base at V and 5 bases at J, with 13 bases between the two ends. Germline V lookup: CDR1 SGHTA, CDR2 FQGNSA. CDR3 nucleotide sequence: TGTGCCAGCAGCTTAGTAGGGGGGCCAAGAGATACGCAGTATTTT. This translates into CASSLVGGPRDTQYF.

This chain joins TRBV18 and TRBJ2-7; D unclear. Germline V lookup: CDR1 KGHSH, CDR2 LQKENI. V lost 2 bases, J lost 3 bases, and 8 bases lay in between. This CDR3 has 13 amino acids. The CDR3 loop is CASSPDGIYEQYF. CDR3 DNA sequence: TGTGCCAGCTCACCAGATGGGATCTACGAGCAGTACTTC.

The rearrangement uses TRBV14 and TRBJ1-1; the D gene is possibly TRBD1 (6 bases). The V gene's germline CDR1 is SGHDN and CDR2 FVKESK. The CDR3 runs 16 residues. The V end lost 0 bases, the J end lost 1 base, and 12 bases lay between the germline ends. The CDR3 bases are TGTGCCAGCAGCCAAGATCGGGGGCTGTGGAACACTGAAGCTTTCTTT. Protein sequence: CASSQDRGLWNTEAFF.

The CDR3 region is CASSPTGLADTQYF. CDR3 sequence (DNA): TGTGCCAGCAGCCCGACAGGGTTAGCAGATACGCAGTATTTT. This chain links TRBV5-4 with TRBJ2-3; 7 bases agree with TRBD1. Germline trimming cut 4 bases from V and 4 bases from J; bases unmatched to any gene: 6. The CDR3 contains 14 residues. Germline CDR1 is SGHNT and CDR2 is YYREEE (reference sequence). The variable domain in full, completed from reference TRBV5-4 and TRBJ2-3, reads ETGVTQSPTHLIKTRGQQVTLRCSSQSGHNTVSWYQQALGQGPQFIFQYYREEENGRGNFPPRFSGLQFPNYSSELNVNALELDDSALYLCASSPTGLADTQYFGPGTRLTVL.

This clone was observed a few times. V usage is TRBV11-2 and J usage is TRBJ1-2, with D possibly matching TRBD1 (6 bases). The CDR3 sequence is 15 residues long. V was shortened by 4 bases and J by 8 bases, with 20 bases between the two germline ends. CDR1 is SGHAT, CDR2 FQNNGV, per germline. The CDR3 nucleotides read TGTGCCAGCAGCTCCCTCCGGGGACGGCAGGGGGGCTACACCTTC. Amino acids: CASSSLRGRQGGYTF.

The chain carries TRBV30 and TRBJ1-5; 7 bases match TRBD1. The germline V gene encodes CDR1 GTSNPN and CDR2 SVGIG (reference sequence). The CDR3 consists of 13 residues. After removal of 5 bases from V and 5 bases from J, the junction contained 6 bases not matched to a gene. CDR3 DNA sequence: TGTGCCTGGGCAGACAGGGACCATCAGCCCCAGCATTTT. Amino acid sequence: CAWADRDHQPQHF.

V is TRBV6-5 and J is TRBJ1-1; D is possibly TRBD1 (5 bases). CDR1 is MNHEY, CDR2 SVGAGI, per germline. Trimming cost V 3 bases and J 4 bases, with 12 bases left between them. There are 14 residues in the CDR3. DNA for the CDR3: TGTGCCAGCAGTTATGGGGCTGCGGTCACTGAAGCTTTCTTT. It yields the protein CASSYGAAVTEAFF.

This sequence joins TRBV28 and TRBJ1-5; D uncertain. There are 16 residues in the CDR3. V shed 6 bases and J shed 3 bases, with 18 bases lying between them. Germline assignment: CDR1 MDHEN and CDR2 SYDVKM. DNA for the CDR3: TGTGCCAGCAGCAATAAGGGCCCAACGGACAATCAGCCCCAGCATTTT. It encodes CASSNKGPTDNQPQHF.

This rearrangement joins TRBV10-1 to TRBJ2-3, with 9 bases fitting TRBD1. CDR1 and CDR2 from the germline V gene are WNHNN and SYGVQD (reference sequence). V gave up 3 bases and J gave up 4 bases; unmatched junction bases: 2. The CDR3 has 14 residues. The CDR3 spells CASSDRTGADTQYF. For the CDR3, the DNA is TGCGCCAGCAGTGACAGGACAGGGGCAGATACGCAGTATTTT.

The gene calls are TRBV11-3 and TRBJ1-2; perhaps TRBD1 as D (6 bases). Trimming shortened V by 5 bases and J by 4 bases, and 8 bases separated the two germline ends. The CDR3 is 12 amino acids. CDR1 and CDR2 (germline): SGHNT, YENEEA. CDR3: CASSGGSYGYTF. CDR3 bases: TGTGCCAGCAGCGGGGGCAGCTATGGCTACACCTTC.

The rearrangement uses TRBV7-8 and TRBJ1-1; weak D call: TRBD1 (5 bases). The CDR3 sequence is 15 residues long. Germline CDR1 is SGHVS and CDR2 is FQNEAQ. Deletions cut 4 bases from V and 1 base from J, with 13 bases between. CDR3 amino acids: CASSWGRRGNTEAFF. CDR3 nucleotides: TGTGCCAGCAGCTGGGGAAGGAGGGGGAACACTGAAGCTTTCTTT.

J is TRBJ2-1 and V is TRBV11-2; D uncertain. CDR3 length: 13 residues. V lost 4 bases and J lost 4, with 8 bases in between. CDR1 is SGHAT and CDR2 is FQNNGV in the germline V gene. The CDR3 nucleotides read TGTGCCAGCAGCTCTGCGAGGTACAATGAGCAGTTCTTC. This gives the protein CASSSARYNEQFF.

The chain couples TRBV15 to TRBJ1-2; no reliable D call. Trimming shortened V by 5 bases and J by 14 bases, and 18 bases separated the two germline ends. This CDR3 comprises 12 residues. CDR1 is LNHNV and CDR2 is YYDKDF in the germline V gene (reference sequence). The CDR3 DNA sequence: TGTGCCACCAGCGGAGGGCCTGGCCGCTCGACCTTC. Protein sequence: CATSGGPGRSTF.

The rearrangement links TRBV19 to TRBJ1-1; D might be TRBD1 (5 bases). The CDR3 has 14 amino acids. Trimming shortened V by 5 bases and J by 1 base, and 11 bases separated the two germline ends. The germline CDR1 and CDR2 sequences are LNHDA and SQIVND (reference sequence). CDR3 loop: CASSWGGANTEAFF. CDR3 bases: TGTGCCAGTAGTTGGGGGGGAGCGAACACTGAAGCTTTCTTT.

This chain joins TRBV30 and TRBJ2-7; D uncertain. Trimming shortened V by 0 bases and J by 6 bases, and 12 bases separated the two germline ends. CDR1 is GTSNPN, CDR2 SVGIG, per germline (reference sequence). The CDR3 has 13 residues. This chain's CDR3 is CAWSVAGITEQYF. The CDR3 bases are TGTGCCTGGAGTGTGGCAGGAATAACCGAGCAGTACTTC.

As DNA, the CDR3 is TGTGCCAGCAGCTACGATGGTCGTTTGGAGCAGTTCTTC. Translation gives CASSYDGRLEQFF. V usage is TRBV7-3 and J usage is TRBJ2-1; D call uncertain. This CDR3 spans 13 amino acids. The V gene's germline CDR1 is SGHTA and CDR2 FQGTGA. V gave up 4 bases and J gave up 10 bases, with 14 bases separating them. Drawing the rest from reference TRBV7-3 and TRBJ2-1, the complete variable domain is GAGVSQTPSNKVTEKGKYVELRCDPISGHTALYWYRQSLGQGPEFLIYFQGTGAADDSGLPNDRFFAVRPEGSVSTLKIQRTERGDSAVYLCASSYDGRLEQFFGPGTRLTVL.

J is TRBJ2-1 and V is TRBV28; 8 nucleotides line up with TRBD2. Germline values: CDR1 MDHEN, CDR2 SYDVKM. The CDR3 loop spans 15 amino acids. V was pared by 3 bases and J by 4 bases, with 5 bases of the junction left unmatched. CDR3 sequence reads: CASSFSGDFYNEQFF. The DNA for the CDR3 is TGTGCCAGCAGTTTTAGCGGGGACTTTTACAATGAGCAGTTCTTC.